The 19 T cell receptor beta chains below come from one sample, sequenced in a study of identical twins. TCRdb re-derived calls from the 5' RACE reads in MiXCR, one entry per CDR3 protein. The sample shows some 500,000 distinct CDR3 sequences, roughly 13% of them seen only once. These data were also filed under a second study, of yellow fever vaccine responses in identical twins.

The sequenced sample was CD4+ T cells sorted from blood. The receptors were gathered from a woman younger than 35 in good health.

This clonotype was seen repeatedly, ten times or more. The chain joins TRBV20-1 to TRBJ2-7; unclear D gene. V lost 0 bases and J 3 bases, leaving 15 bases between the germline ends. Germline V gene lookup returns CDR1 DFQATT and CDR2 SNEGSKA (reference sequence). This CDR3 comprises 15 residues. CDR3 DNA sequence: TGCAGTGCTAGAGATGACCGGTCACGCGGCTACGAGCAGTACTTC. Amino acid sequence: CSARDDRSRGYEQYF.

The chain combines TRBV29-1 with TRBJ2-6; 7 nucleotides agree with TRBD1. Per germline, CDR1 SQVTM and CDR2 ANQGSEA. The CDR3 has 16 residues. Unmatched junction bases numbered 9, after V lost 7 bases and J lost 0 bases. This CDR3 is CSAMGTAHSGANVLTF. In DNA form, the CDR3 reads TGCAGCGCCATGGGGACAGCCCACTCTGGGGCCAACGTCCTGACTTTC.

This clonotype was counted ten times or more. The rearrangement joins TRBV3-1 to TRBJ2-2; no firm D call. The germline V and J ends were trimmed by 1 base and 1 base, with 4 bases remaining between them. CDR1 and CDR2 from the germline V gene are LGHDT and YNNKEL (reference sequence). CDR3 length: 14 amino acids. The CDR3 sequence: CASSQAGNTGELFF. For the CDR3, the DNA is TGTGCCAGCAGCCAAGCAGGGAACACCGGGGAGCTGTTTTTT.

The genes are TRBV11-2 and TRBJ2-5; no clear D. The germline V and J ends were trimmed by 4 bases and 4 bases, with 10 bases remaining between them. CDR3 size: 13 residues. Germline CDR1 reads SGHAT; CDR2 reads FQNNGV. CDR3 protein: CASSSPRRETQYF. CDR3 in DNA: TGTGCCAGCAGCTCACCCCGGAGAGAGACCCAGTACTTC.

The chain uses TRBV10-3 and TRBJ2-2; D unresolved. In germline, CDR1 is ENHRY, CDR2 SYGVKD. The CDR3 contains 18 residues. Trimming pared 6 bases from V and 2 bases from J, leaving 22 bases between. The CDR3 here is CAISHTTSQALNTGELFF. The CDR3 DNA follows: TGTGCCATCAGCCACACAACTTCCCAGGCCCTCAACACCGGGGAGCTGTTTTTT.

Ten or more counts support this clonotype. This sequence joins TRBV28 and TRBJ2-1, with TRBD2 matching 13 bases. The germline gives CDR1 MDHEN, CDR2 SYDVKM. Trimming took 8 bases from V and 6 from J; bases not matched to a gene: 4. This CDR3 comprises 14 residues. This CDR3 reads CASEGTSGTNEQFF. The CDR3, as DNA: TGTGCCAGCGAAGGGACTAGCGGGACCAATGAGCAGTTCTTC.

The chain employs TRBV10-3 and TRBJ2-2, with D possibly matching TRBD2 (6 bases). Germline V lookup: CDR1 ENHRY, CDR2 SYGVKD. The CDR3 contains 12 residues. V lost 10 bases to trimming and J lost 3 bases, with 9 bases between them. The CDR3 reads CATGLHTGELFF. The CDR3 DNA reads as TGTGCCACCGGACTACACACCGGGGAGCTGTTTTTT.

This sequence joins TRBV12-3 or TRBV12-4 and TRBJ1-5; D not certain. V was shortened by 4 bases and J by 5 bases, with 15 bases between the two germline ends. The CDR3 runs to 15 residues. The CDR3 loop reads CASSSSVSRDQPQHF. The DNA for the CDR3 is TGTGCCAGCAGTTCTTCCGTATCTCGGGATCAGCCCCAGCATTTT.

There are a few counts of this clonotype. V usage is TRBV18 and J usage is TRBJ2-1; 8 nucleotides match TRBD2. The V gene end was trimmed by 0 bases and the J gene end by 4 bases; junction bases not matched to a gene: 5. The CDR3 extends over 16 amino acids. The germline V gene encodes CDR1 KGHSH and CDR2 LQKENI. CDR3 residues: CASSPPGTRIYNEQFF. The CDR3 DNA follows: TGTGCCAGCTCACCACCGGGGACTAGGATTTACAATGAGCAGTTCTTC.

Only a few counts were recorded for this clonotype. V usage is TRBV29-1 and J usage is TRBJ2-7; D possibly corresponds to TRBD2 (6 bases). Between the trimmed V and J ends, which lost 7 bases and 2 bases, there was a span of 12 bases. The germline CDR1 and CDR2 sequences are SQVTM and ANQGSEA. The CDR3 covers 12 residues. In nucleotides, the CDR3 is TGCAGCGCTAGACTAGGGACCTACGAGCAGTACTTC. It is translated as CSARLGTYEQYF.

The V gene is TRBV21-1, the J gene TRBJ2-5; the D call of TRBD1 is as the table states it, not checked on the DNA. TRBV21-1 is given as a pseudogene. This CDR3 spans 15 amino acids. The CDR3 DNA reads TGTGCCAGCAGCACCCAACTCGGGACAGAAGAGACCCAGTACTTC. It yields the protein CASSTQLGTEETQYF.

This clonotype was seen a few times. CDR3 protein: CASSPRRETDTQYF. DNA for the CDR3: TGTGCCAGCAGCCCCCGCCGGGAGACAGATACGCAGTATTTT. The chain employs TRBV7-2 and TRBJ2-3; maybe TRBD2 (6 bases). With 5 bases removed from V and 3 bases from J, the gap between germline ends came to 12 bases. Germline V CDR1 and CDR2: SGHTA, FQGNSA. This CDR3 is 14 amino acids long.

CDR3 loop: CASSRDALVETQYF. The CDR3 DNA reads TGTGCCAGCAGTCGGGACGCCCTCGTAGAGACCCAGTACTTC. The V gene is TRBV5-6, the J gene TRBJ2-5; D may correspond to TRBD1 or TRBD2 (5 bases each). This CDR3 is 14 amino acids long. Trimming took off 5 bases at V and 4 bases at J, with 15 bases between the two ends. CDR1 and CDR2 (germline): SGHDT, YYEEEE.

This chain joins TRBV19 and TRBJ1-1; 7 bases fit TRBD1. V dropped 6 bases and J dropped 3; count of bases not matched to a gene: 7. The CDR3 loop spans 14 amino acids. Looked up from germline, CDR1 is LNHDA and CDR2 is SQIVND (reference sequence). The CDR3 reads CASSPTGVDTEAFF. For the CDR3, the DNA is TGTGCCAGTAGCCCCACAGGGGTAGACACTGAAGCTTTCTTT.

This chain connects TRBV7-3 to TRBJ2-5, with a tentative D call TRBD2 (7 bases). Germline V gives CDR1 SGHTA, CDR2 FQGTGA. The CDR3 has 14 amino acids. The V and J ends lost 0 bases and 4 bases respectively, with 9 bases between them. Written as DNA, the CDR3 is TGTGCCAGCAGCTTAACGGGGGGGCTAGAGACCCAGTACTTC. Its translation is CASSLTGGLETQYF. The whole variable domain, remainder taken from reference TRBV7-3 and TRBJ2-5, is GAGVSQTPSNKVTEKGKYVELRCDPISGHTALYWYRQSLGQGPEFLIYFQGTGAADDSGLPNDRFFAVRPEGSVSTLKIQRTERGDSAVYLCASSLTGGLETQYFGPGTRLLVL.

CDR3 DNA sequence: TGTGCCAGCAGCTTAAGCCCTCCGGGACAGGGGGCCACCTACGAGCAGTACTTC. This codes for CASSLSPPGQGATYEQYF. This chain uses TRBV11-2 with TRBJ2-7, with TRBD1 identical over 12 bases. Germline assignment: CDR1 SGHAT and CDR2 FQNNGV. This CDR3 is built from 18 residues. With 2 bases clipped from V and 2 bases from J, the junction kept 10 bases outside the gene matches.

The chain is built from TRBV14 and TRBJ1-1, with D unresolved. This CDR3 is built from 15 residues. The V end lost 0 bases, the J end lost 5 bases, and 13 bases lay between the germline ends. Germline V gives CDR1 SGHDN, CDR2 FVKESK. The CDR3 is CASSQDRVFGTEAFF. CDR3 sequence (DNA): TGTGCCAGCAGCCAAGATAGAGTCTTCGGGACTGAAGCTTTCTTT. The full variable domain, rest sourced from reference TRBV14 and TRBJ1-1, is EAGVTQFPSHSVIEKGQTVTLRCDPISGHDNLYWYRRVMGKEIKFLLHFVKESKQDESGMPNNRFLAERTGGTYSTLKVQPAELEDSGVYFCASSQDRVFGTEAFFGQGTRLTVV.

The rearrangement joins TRBV20-1 to TRBJ2-2; 9 bases match TRBD1. CDR3 length: 14 residues. Trimming took 6 bases from V and 2 from J; bases not matched to a gene: 4. The germline CDR1 and CDR2 sequences are DFQATT and SNEGSKA (reference sequence). The CDR3 protein is CSAYRGLNTGELFF. In DNA, the CDR3 is TGCAGTGCCTACAGGGGGCTAAACACCGGGGAGCTGTTTTTT.

V gene TRBV15 combines with J gene TRBJ2-7; possible D gene TRBD1, 6 bases. This CDR3 has 13 residues. Germline V lookup: CDR1 LNHNV, CDR2 YYDKDF (reference sequence). Between the trimmed V and J ends, which lost 8 bases and 5 bases, there was a span of 16 bases. The CDR3, as DNA: TGTGCCACCGAACCGGGACAATCGGACGAGCAGTACTTC. Encoded protein: CATEPGQSDEQYF.